This record covers a single TCR beta chain. Its antigen is currently unknown. Libraries were prepared by immunoSEQ multiplex PCR; TCRdb keeps only in-frame clonotypes and omits some of them. This sample yields over 70,000 clones, of which 85% are seen a single time; roughly 20% belongs to the top ten. The sample comes from a study of T cell responses to AZD1222 COVID-19 vaccine. The study's findings and limits: Nearly half of spike-specific TCRs reportedly target variant regions that are unmutated in the B.1.351 and B.1.1.7 variants. Clonal diversity was possibly underestimated, and white British individuals and females predominated among donors.

V lost 3 bases to trimming and J lost 0 bases, with 7 bases between them. CDR1 LGHNA and CDR2 YNFKEQ come from the germline V gene. The CDR3 runs to 14 residues. Sample: peripheral blood, taken on day 0 of AZD1222 vaccination. The rearrangement uses TRBV4-2 and TRBJ2-3; D is uncertain. The TCR originated in an adult in good health. The CDR3 DNA reads as TGTGCCAGCAGCCACCCAGACAGCACAGATACGCAGTATTTT. Its translation is CASSHPDSTDTQYF.